Below, 12 T cell receptor beta chains from the same sample are listed, as sequenced in a study of CD4 and CD8 cells across lung adenocarcinoma regions. One entry per CDR3 protein, called by TCRdb with MiXCR from the PCR reads. The sample lists around 9,700 distinct CDR3 sequences; approximately 55% were seen once. The sequencing input was CD4+ T cells from the center of a lung tumor. All receptors come from a male donor with lung adenocarcinoma. The CD4 and CD8 labels of this study may be unreliable.

The genes are TRBV15 and TRBJ2-5, with D unresolved. Between the trimmed V and J ends, which lost 5 bases and 0 bases, there was a span of 16 bases. There are 16 residues in the CDR3. From germline, CDR1 is LNHNV and CDR2 YYDKDF (reference sequence). CDR3: CATSETLLLYQETQYF. The CDR3 coding sequence is TGTGCCACCAGCGAGACTCTCTTGTTGTACCAAGAGACCCAGTACTTC. Full variable domain (missing parts from reference TRBV15 and TRBJ2-5): DAMVIQNPRYQVTQFGKPVTLSCSQTLNHNVMYWYQQKSSQAPKLLFHYYDKDFNNEADTPDNFQSRRPNTSFCFLDIRSPGLGDTAMYLCATSETLLLYQETQYFGPGTRLLVL.

This clonotype appeared once. The V gene is TRBV10-3, the J gene TRBJ2-3; D tentatively fits TRBD1 or TRBD2 (5 bases each). The CDR3 sequence is 14 residues long. In germline, CDR1 is ENHRY, CDR2 SYGVKD. Between the trimmed V and J ends, which lost 10 bases and 2 bases, there was a span of 16 bases. The CDR3 reads CATQPPGTTDTQYF. The CDR3 DNA is TGTGCCACTCAACCTCCCGGGACCACAGATACGCAGTATTTT.

This clonotype is termed medium-sized. The chain recombines TRBV27 with TRBJ1-2; possibly TRBD1 for D (5 bases). Germline CDR1 MNHEY, CDR2 SMNVEV (reference sequence). CDR3 length equals 13 residues. Between the trimmed V and J ends, which lost 5 bases and 3 bases, there was a span of 10 bases. CDR3 protein: CASSPGLDYGYTF. As DNA, the CDR3 is TGTGCCAGCAGTCCAGGGCTCGACTATGGCTACACCTTC.

The gene calls are TRBV6-1 and TRBJ2-3; perhaps TRBD1 as D (6 bases). This CDR3 spans 15 amino acids. With 7 bases removed from V and 11 bases from J, the gap between germline ends came to 25 bases. Germline V gives CDR1 MNHNS, CDR2 SASEGT. CDR3 bases: TGTGCCAGCACCCCGGTCAGGGGCGCCTACAATGAGCAGTATTTT. Its translation is CASTPVRGAYNEQYF.

Only one count was recorded for this clonotype. The chain recombines TRBV6-1 with TRBJ2-1, with TRBD2 matching over 14 bases. This CDR3 region has 14 residues. The germline CDR1 and CDR2 sequences are MNHNS and SASEGT. With V trimmed by 6 bases and J by 10 bases, 5 bases remained unmatched. CDR3: CASRGLAGGAEQFF. In nucleotides, the CDR3 is TGTGCCAGCAGAGGACTAGCGGGAGGCGCGGAGCAGTTCTTC.

About this clonotype: As the CDR3 is not closed by the conserved phenylalanine or tryptophan, this likely results from a read error. This chain uses TRBV10-1 with TRBJ2-1; maybe TRBD2 (5 bases). The assigned J gene may be wrong: the sequence end matches TRBJ2-7 better. Germline values: CDR1 WNHNN, CDR2 SYGVQD (reference sequence). The CDR3 totals 13 residues. CDR3 residues: CASSESAGAEQYL. Here the CDR3 DNA reads TGCGCCAGCAGTGAGTCGGCGGGCGCAGAGCAGTACCTC.

The CDR3 DNA reads TGTGCCAGCAGTGAAGGGGGTAGTTCCGACGAGCAGTACTTC. Its translation: CASSEGGSSDEQYF. V and J are TRBV6-1 and TRBJ2-7; no reliable D call. The V and J ends lost 1 base and 5 bases respectively, with 12 bases between them. In germline, CDR1 is MNHNS, CDR2 SASEGT. The CDR3 consists of 14 residues.

Judged by abundance, this clonotype is medium-sized. V usage is TRBV6-1 and J usage is TRBJ2-1; D gene ambiguous. The end of the DNA aligns better with TRBJ2-5, so the J call may be wrong. The length of the CDR3 is 15 residues. Per the germline V gene, CDR1 is MNHNS and CDR2 is SASEGT. DNA for the CDR3: TGTGCCAGCAGTGAATGGACGACTCGTACCGAGACCCAGTACTTC. Amino acid sequence: CASSEWTTRTETQYF.

The chain carries TRBV7-2 and TRBJ1-1, with a weak D call TRBD1 (5 bases). The CDR3 runs to 13 residues. Germline V gene sequence: CDR1 SGHTA, CDR2 FQGNSA. Between the trimmed V and J ends, which lost 3 bases and 2 bases, there was a span of 7 bases. The CDR3 DNA reads as TGTGCCAGCAGCTTGCAGGGTAACACTGAAGCTTTCTTT. It is translated as CASSLQGNTEAFF. Full variable domain (outside the CDR3, taken from reference TRBV7-2 and TRBJ1-1): GAGVSQSPSNKVTEKGKDVELRCDPISGHTALYWYRQSLGQGLEFLIYFQGNSAPDKSGLPSDRFSAERTGGSVSTLTIQRTQQEDSAVYLCASSLQGNTEAFFGQGTRLTVV.

This chain links TRBV6-1 with TRBJ2-1; perhaps TRBD1 as D (6 bases). Gene TRBJ2-5 matches the end of the DNA better, so the J call may be wrong. The germline gives CDR1 MNHNS, CDR2 SASEGT. This CDR3 spans 13 amino acids. The CDR3 sequence: CASSDRGGKPQYF. CDR3 DNA: TGTGCCAGCAGTGACAGGGGTGGAAAGCCCCAGTACTTC.

This clonotype qualifies as medium-sized. The genes are TRBV6-1 and TRBJ1-1; 7 bases match TRBD1. Germline trimming cut 6 bases from V and 0 bases from J; bases unmatched to any gene: 7. CDR3 size: 15 residues. Germline-derived CDR1 and CDR2 are MNHNS and SASEGT. The CDR3 loop reads CASSEQGRMNTEAFF. DNA for the CDR3: TGTGCCAGCAGCGAACAGGGGAGAATGAACACTGAAGCTTTCTTT.

Within the sample, this clonotype is medium-sized. The gene calls are TRBV6-2 or TRBV6-3 and TRBJ2-3, with 8 bases lining up with TRBD2. The CDR3 consists of 15 residues. Germline V gene sequence: CDR1 MNHEY, CDR2 SVGEGT. V dropped 5 bases and J dropped 0; count of bases not matched to a gene: 4. This CDR3 reads CASSRTSPSTDTQYF. The CDR3 DNA is TGTGCCAGCAGTCGGACTAGCCCCAGCACAGATACGCAGTATTTT.